Detailed here is one T cell receptor beta chain. Its matching antigen is unknown. The trim removed 5 bases at V and 6 bases at J, leaving 12 bases unmatched. This CDR3 is built from 15 residues. Germline CDR1 MNHEY, CDR2 SMNVEV (reference sequence). This entry belongs to a study of graft-versus-host responses after intestinal transplantation. Using immunoSEQ multiplex PCR, the repertoire was profiled, and TCRdb retains in-frame clones only, with some absent. The sample contains around 90,000 clones, 94% of which appear only once. The sequenced sample was unstimulated CD4+ T cells sorted from spleen or lymph node cells, obtained before transplant. The receptor was isolated from a human donor who was the organ donor for an intestinal transplant. The rearrangement joins TRBV27 to TRBJ1-1; 7 bases line up with TRBD1. CDR3 coding DNA: TGTGCCAGCAGTCTCCTAGGACAGGTTAGCGCTGAAGCTTTCTTT. The encoded protein is CASSLLGQVSAEAFF.